These T cell receptor beta chains were read from a single sample in a study of CD8 T cells in ankylosing spondylitis. TCRdb independently ran MiXCR on the 5' RACE reads; one entry per CDR3 protein. The sample holds some 100,000 distinct CDR3 sequences, roughly 9% seen once. The source material was blood, either unsorted or a sorted T cell fraction (not recorded which). The receptor set was obtained from a male donor with ankylosing spondylitis. Both conserved end residues are part of each CDR3. A D gene is named only where the DNA matches it firmly. Clone size is stated in some rows and not others, as once, few, many or a class when expanded.

V gene	CDR3 length	clone size	D gene	J gene	CDR3 DNA	CDR3 protein
TRBV24-1	17	many	-	TRBJ2-1	TGTGCCACCAGTGATTTAATGGGGGGAGCCTACAACAATGAGCAGTTCTTC	CATSDLMGGAYNNEQFF
TRBV10-2	11	-	-	TRBJ2-1	TGCGCCAGCAGTGGTGGGGATGAGCAGTTCTTC	CASSGGDEQFF
TRBV5-1	15	-	-	TRBJ1-4	TGCGCCAGCAGCGCCGGGACGGCCCGCGCTGAAAAACTGTTTTTT	CASSAGTARAEKLFF
TRBV5-1	14	many	-	TRBJ2-5	TGCGCCAGCAGCTTGGTTCAGGGAAGGGAGACCCAGTACTTC	CASSLVQGRETQYF
TRBV27	14	-	-	TRBJ1-5	TGTGCCAGCACCGCTACCGGGGGCAATCAGCCCCAGCATTTT	CASTATGGNQPQHF
TRBV19	15	-	TRBD2	TRBJ2-1	TGTGCAGAGGGGCTAGCGGGAGAGGTCTACAATGAGCAGTTCTTC	CAEGLAGEVYNEQFF
TRBV13	14	-	-	TRBJ2-4	TGTGCCAGCAGCTCCACTATAGCCAAAAACATTCAGTACTTC	CASSSTIAKNIQYF
TRBV24-1	16	-	-	TRBJ2-1	TGTGCCACCAGTGATTTGGCGGGGGCCTTGGGCAATGAGCAGTTCTTC	CATSDLAGALGNEQFF
TRBV12-3/TRBV12-4	12	many	-	TRBJ2-1	TGTGCCAGCAGTCCTAACTACAATGAGCAGTTCTTC	CASSPNYNEQFF
TRBV20-1	20	few	TRBD2	TRBJ2-1	TGCAGTGCTAGAGCCCTCTTCGGCGGGAGAGAACTAATCTCCTACAATGAGCAGTTCTTC	CSARALFGGRELISYNEQFF
TRBV24-1	15	many	-	TRBJ2-5	TGTGCCACCAGTGAACCGTTGGGATCCCAGGAGACCCAGTACTTC	CATSEPLGSQETQYF
TRBV20-1	16	many	-	TRBJ2-3	TGCAGTGCCCCAGAGTGGCTTCCGGATAGCACAGATACGCAGTATTTT	CSAPEWLPDSTDTQYF
TRBV7-2	12	-	-	TRBJ2-7	TGTGCCAGCAGCCCGTACTCCTACGAGCAGTACTTC	CASSPYSYEQYF
TRBV5-1	15	-	-	TRBJ1-1	TGCGCCAGCAGAGATCAATTTGGGGGGAACACTGAAGCTTTCTTT	CASRDQFGGNTEAFF
TRBV20-1	12	few	-	TRBJ1-1	TGCAGTGCTGACGTGGAGAACACTGAAGCTTTCTTT	CSADVENTEAFF
TRBV9	15	few	TRBD1	TRBJ2-7	TGTGCCAGCAGCCCAGGCTCCGGGACAGAGTACGAGCAGTACTTC	CASSPGSGTEYEQYF
TRBV7-6	17	few	TRBD2	TRBJ2-1	TGTGCCAGCAGCCTGGGGACTAGCGGGATAAGTGGCAATGAGCAGTTCTTC	CASSLGTSGISGNEQFF